This T cell receptor (beta chain) was identified during a study of T-cell reconstitution after alpha-beta-depleted transplantation in children. General observations from the study: It was newly produced T cells that mostly accounted for T-cell counts and diversity one year after transplant. At around two months after transplant, the alpha-beta T cells were reportedly derived from several hundred expanded clones that came from non-depleted graft cells.

The CDR3 loop spans 14 amino acids. V lost 7 bases to trimming and J lost 5 bases; unmatched junction nucleotides: 9. CDR1 and CDR2 (germline): MDHEN, SYDVKM. As to this clonotype: Its matching antigen is unknown.

Preparing the TCRbeta library involved the use of unique molecular identifiers. TCRdb passed the PCR reads through MiXCR, listing each CDR3 protein once. Of 500,000 to 750,000 distinct CDR3 sequences listed, 25% to 30% are singletons. The rearrangement uses TRBV28 and TRBJ2-7; 9 nucleotides match TRBD1. The receptor's source is a boy in the first two years of life with Wiskott-Aldrich syndrome, due to receive a stem cell transplant. The sequenced sample was PBMCs, obtained before TCRalphabeta/CD19-depleted stem cell transplant. The CDR3 DNA sequence: TGTGCCAGCAATACCGGGACAGGGTCGAACGAGCAGTACTTC. This sequence encodes CASNTGTGSNEQYF.